The 14 T cell receptor beta chains given below trace back to one sample, sequenced in a study of blood T cell repertoires in COVID-19 (dated by TCRdb to 2019 to 2021). Libraries were built with the immunoSEQ multiplex PCR assay. This is the immuneACCESS table as TCRdb keeps it, with only in-frame sequences that have V and J called. A part of the clones is gone; compared with another copy, unresolved V genes explain less than half, and the rest is unexplained. The sample table shows about 210,000 clones, and 80% to 90% are seen once. Of the sample, approximately 8% falls within the top ten clones. Source material: peripheral blood. The receptors stem from a woman in her forties or fifties with active or convalescent COVID-19.

The V call is TRBV4-1, the J call TRBJ1-1; no clear D gene. V dropped 5 bases and J dropped 0 bases, with 13 bases sitting between them. Per germline, CDR1 MGHRA and CDR2 YSYEKL. The CDR3 spans 15 residues. The CDR3 bases are TGCGCCAGCAGCACCCCGACAAACATGAACACTGAAGCTTTCTTT. It yields the protein CASSTPTNMNTEAFF.

The gene calls are TRBV24-1 and TRBJ1-1; D ambiguous. The CDR3 loop spans 14 amino acids. Per the germline V gene, CDR1 is KGHDR and CDR2 is SFDVKD. The V and J ends lost 4 bases and 4 bases respectively, with 12 bases between them. CDR3 protein: CATSDPRSPTEAFF. CDR3 coding DNA: TGTGCCACCAGTGACCCGCGGTCACCCACTGAAGCTTTCTTT.

The V and J genes are TRBV5-1 and TRBJ2-7; 11 bases are a match to TRBD2. The CDR3 totals 15 residues. Germline CDR1 and CDR2: SGHRS and YFSETQ. Germline trimming cut 4 bases from V and 3 bases from J; bases unmatched to any gene: 6. In DNA form, the CDR3 reads TGCGCCAGCAGCCCACTAGCGGGAGCCAACTACGAGCAGTACTTC. This translates into CASSPLAGANYEQYF.

V and J are TRBV5-4 and TRBJ2-2, with 12 nucleotides matching TRBD2. Trimming cost V 5 bases and J 5 bases; bases outside gene matches: 7. CDR1 is SGHNT, CDR2 YYREEE, per germline (reference sequence). CDR3 length: 16 amino acids. CDR3 nucleotides: TGTGCCAGCAGTTCTAGCGGGGGGGCCTTAACCGGGGAGCTGTTTTTT. Amino acid sequence: CASSSSGGALTGELFF. The full variable domain, completed using reference TRBV5-4 and TRBJ2-2, is ETGVTQSPTHLIKTRGQQVTLRCSSQSGHNTVSWYQQALGQGPQFIFQYYREEENGRGNFPPRFSGLQFPNYSSELNVNALELDDSALYLCASSSSGGALTGELFFGEGSRLTVL.

The V and J genes are TRBV6-5 and TRBJ1-2; D is undetermined. From germline, CDR1 is MNHEY and CDR2 SVGAGI. V shed 5 bases and J shed 6 bases, with 16 bases lying between them. The CDR3 totals 14 residues. The CDR3, as DNA: TGTGCCAGCAGTCGACTCCGGGGTAGCGATGGCTACACCTTC. Its protein product is CASSRLRGSDGYTF.

The rearrangement uses TRBV4-1 and TRBJ2-1, with 11 bases lining up with TRBD2. Germline V lookup: CDR1 MGHRA, CDR2 YSYEKL. With V trimmed by 3 bases and J by 6 bases, 10 bases remained unmatched. The CDR3 covers 17 residues. CDR3 protein: CASSHLPTSGKGNEQFF. In DNA, the CDR3 is TGCGCCAGCAGCCACCTCCCGACTAGCGGGAAAGGCAATGAGCAGTTCTTC.

This clone was recorded a few times. The chain recombines TRBV7-9 with TRBJ2-1, with 14 positions matching TRBD2. Per the germline V gene, CDR1 is SEHNR and CDR2 is FQNEAQ (reference sequence). V dropped 5 bases and J dropped 6; count of bases not matched to a gene: 6. The CDR3 consists of 16 residues. The CDR3 DNA reads as TGTGCCAGCAGCCCCCAGGGGACTAGCGGGAGCAATGAGCAGTTCTTC. Translated: CASSPQGTSGSNEQFF.

The sample holds one count of this clone. The V gene is TRBV10-3, the J gene TRBJ1-5; possibly TRBD1 for D (6 bases). The CDR3 is 14 amino acids. Germline V CDR1 and CDR2: ENHRY, SYGVKD. The V gene lost 10 bases and the J gene lost 4 bases, with 17 bases spanning the gap. The CDR3 sequence: CATAQGTGNQPQHF. CDR3 DNA: TGTGCCACCGCCCAGGGGACGGGGAATCAGCCCCAGCATTTT.

V and J are TRBV28 and TRBJ2-6; D is uncertain. The CDR3 runs to 15 residues. CDR1 is MDHEN, CDR2 SYDVKM, per germline. V was clipped by 1 base and J by 2 bases, with 6 bases between them. The CDR3 coding sequence is TGTGCCAGCAGTTTATCTATCCCTGGGGCCAACGTCCTGACTTTC. Amino acid sequence: CASSLSIPGANVLTF.

The genes are TRBV10-3 and TRBJ1-1; 7 nucleotides agree with TRBD1. V lost 3 bases, J lost 9 bases, and 7 bases stayed unmatched. Germline lookup yields CDR1 ENHRY and CDR2 SYGVKD. The CDR3 has 13 amino acids. The CDR3 nucleotides read TGTGCCATCAGTGAAGGGGGCAGGGAGAAAGCTTTCTTT. Amino acid sequence: CAISEGGREKAFF.

The V and J genes are TRBV6-6 and TRBJ1-3; D uncertain. CDR1 and CDR2 (germline): MNHNY, SVGAGI (reference sequence). This CDR3 is built from 13 residues. The V and J ends lost 5 bases and 0 bases respectively, with 5 bases between them. The CDR3 sequence is CASSDNSGNTIYF. Here the CDR3 DNA reads TGTGCCAGCAGTGACAACTCTGGAAACACCATATATTTT.

The chain uses TRBV18 and TRBJ2-1; 10 nucleotides line up with TRBD2. Trimming cost V 6 bases and J 3 bases; bases outside gene matches: 8. This CDR3 spans 16 amino acids. Germline V gene data show CDR1 as KGHSH and CDR2 as LQKENI. The CDR3, as DNA: TGTGCCAGCTCGCATCCGGGACTAGCGTACTACAATGAGCAGTTCTTC. Translating it yields CASSHPGLAYYNEQFF.

Points on this clone: One end of the junction varies from germline; a read error may be responsible. This chain joins TRBV6-5 and TRBJ2-7; TRBD1 aligns across 9 bases. The germline V gene has CDR1 MNHEY and CDR2 SVGAGI. The CDR3 is 14 amino acids. The CDR3 DNA is TGTGCCAGCGCCCGACAGGGGGGCGGAATGGTAGTCCACTTC. Translating it yields CASARQGGGMVVHF.

The rearrangement uses TRBV11-2 and TRBJ1-2; D not resolved. In germline, CDR1 is SGHAT, CDR2 FQNNGV. The germline V and J ends were trimmed by 0 bases and 7 bases, with 12 bases remaining between them. The CDR3 is made up of 14 amino acids. Here the CDR3 reads CASSLDSLGVGYTF. As DNA, the CDR3 is TGTGCCAGCAGCTTAGATTCCCTCGGAGTTGGCTACACCTTC.